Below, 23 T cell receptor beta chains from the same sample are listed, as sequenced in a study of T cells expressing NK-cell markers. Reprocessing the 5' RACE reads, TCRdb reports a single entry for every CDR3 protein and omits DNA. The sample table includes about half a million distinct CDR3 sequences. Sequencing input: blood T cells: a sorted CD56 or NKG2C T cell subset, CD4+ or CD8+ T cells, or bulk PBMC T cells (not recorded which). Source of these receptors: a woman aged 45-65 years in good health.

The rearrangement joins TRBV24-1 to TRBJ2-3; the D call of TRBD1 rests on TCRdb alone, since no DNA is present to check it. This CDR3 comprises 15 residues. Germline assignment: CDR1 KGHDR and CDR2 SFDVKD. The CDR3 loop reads CATSPETGRTDTQYF.

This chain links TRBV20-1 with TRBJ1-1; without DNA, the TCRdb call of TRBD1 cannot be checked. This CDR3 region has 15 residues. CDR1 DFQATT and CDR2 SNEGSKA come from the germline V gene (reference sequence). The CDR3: CSASRRGLRNTEAFF.

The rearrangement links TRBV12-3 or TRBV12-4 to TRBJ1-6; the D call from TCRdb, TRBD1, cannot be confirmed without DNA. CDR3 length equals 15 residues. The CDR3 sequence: CASSGGQAVNSPLHF.

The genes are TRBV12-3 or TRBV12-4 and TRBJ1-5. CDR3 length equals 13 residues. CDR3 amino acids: CASSLSEVQPQHF.

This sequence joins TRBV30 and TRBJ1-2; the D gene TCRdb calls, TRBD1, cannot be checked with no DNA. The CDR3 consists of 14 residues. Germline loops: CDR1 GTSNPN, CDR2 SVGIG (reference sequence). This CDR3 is CAWTLLGIGGGYTF. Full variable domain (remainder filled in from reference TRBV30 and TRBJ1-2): SQTIHQWPATLVQPVGSPLSLECTVEGTSNPNLYWYRQAAGRGLQLLFYSVGIGQISSEVPQNLSASRPQDRQFILSSKKLLLSDSGFYLCAWTLLGIGGGYTFGSGTRLTVV.

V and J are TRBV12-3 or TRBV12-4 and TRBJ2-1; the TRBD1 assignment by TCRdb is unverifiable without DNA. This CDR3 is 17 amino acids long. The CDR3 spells CASSRGGSLGNFNEQFF.

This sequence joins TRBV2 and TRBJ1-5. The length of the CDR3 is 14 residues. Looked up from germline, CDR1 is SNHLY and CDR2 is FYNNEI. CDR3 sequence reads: CASSVGGADQPQHF.

CDR3 sequence: CASSLQSRVHEQYF. The chain links TRBV7-8 to TRBJ2-7; TCRdb names TRBD1, which stays unverified in the absence of DNA. Germline CDR1 is SGHVS and CDR2 is FQNEAQ. This CDR3 spans 14 amino acids. Using reference TRBV7-8 and TRBJ2-7 for the parts outside the CDR3, the full variable domain is GAGVSQSPRYKVAKRGQDVALRCDPISGHVSLFWYQQALGQGPEFLTYFQNEAQLDKSGLPSDRFFAERPEGSVSTLKIQRTQQEDSAVYLCASSLQSRVHEQYFGPGTRLTVT.

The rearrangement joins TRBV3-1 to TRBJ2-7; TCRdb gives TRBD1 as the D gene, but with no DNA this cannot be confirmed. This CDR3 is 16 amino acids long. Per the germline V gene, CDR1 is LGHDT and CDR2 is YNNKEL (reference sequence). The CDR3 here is CASSYLIQGDSYEQYF.

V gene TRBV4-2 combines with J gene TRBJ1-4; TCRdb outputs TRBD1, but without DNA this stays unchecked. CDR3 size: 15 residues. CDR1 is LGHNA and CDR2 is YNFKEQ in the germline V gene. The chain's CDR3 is CASSQLGRDRSLLFF.

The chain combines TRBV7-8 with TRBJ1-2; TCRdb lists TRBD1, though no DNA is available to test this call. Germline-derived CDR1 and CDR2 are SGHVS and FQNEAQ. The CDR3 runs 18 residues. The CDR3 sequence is CASIPIGTGAIRNYGYTF.

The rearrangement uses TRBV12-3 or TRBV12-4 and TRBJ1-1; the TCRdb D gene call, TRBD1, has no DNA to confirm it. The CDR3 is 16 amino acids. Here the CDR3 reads CASTFLPGQGNTEAFF.

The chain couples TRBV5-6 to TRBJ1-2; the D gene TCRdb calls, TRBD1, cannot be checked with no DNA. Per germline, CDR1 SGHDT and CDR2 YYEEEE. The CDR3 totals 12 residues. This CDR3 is CASSLKGYGYTF. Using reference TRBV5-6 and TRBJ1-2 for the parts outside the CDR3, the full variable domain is DAGVTQSPTHLIKTRGQQVTLRCSPKSGHDTVSWYQQALGQGPQFIFQYYEEEERQRGNFPDRFSGHQFPNYSSELNVNALLLGDSALYLCASSLKGYGYTFGSGTRLTVV.

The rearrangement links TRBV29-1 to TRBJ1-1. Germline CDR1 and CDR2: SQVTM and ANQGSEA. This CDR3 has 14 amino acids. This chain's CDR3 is CSVVLVGHFTEAFF. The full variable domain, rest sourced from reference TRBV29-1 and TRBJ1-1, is SAVISQKPSRDICQRGTSLTIQCQVDSQVTMMFWYRQQPGQSLTLIATANQGSEATYESGFVIDKFPISRPNLTFSTLTVSNMSPEDSSIYLCSVVLVGHFTEAFFGQGTRLTVV.

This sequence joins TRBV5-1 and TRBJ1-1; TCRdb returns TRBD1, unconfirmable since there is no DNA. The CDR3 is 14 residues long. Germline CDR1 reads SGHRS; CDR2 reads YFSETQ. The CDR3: CASSSRTLNTEAFF.

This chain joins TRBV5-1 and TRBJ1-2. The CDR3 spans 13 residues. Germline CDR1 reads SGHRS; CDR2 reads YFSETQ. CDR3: CASRGPSRDGYTF.

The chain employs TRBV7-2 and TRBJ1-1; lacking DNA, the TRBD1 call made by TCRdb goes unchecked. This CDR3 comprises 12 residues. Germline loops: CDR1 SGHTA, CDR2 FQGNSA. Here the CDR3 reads CASSLRQGGAFF.

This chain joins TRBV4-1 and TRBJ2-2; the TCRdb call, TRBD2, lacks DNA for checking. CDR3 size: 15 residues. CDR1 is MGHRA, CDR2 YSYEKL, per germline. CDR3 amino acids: CASSLIAGAAGELFF.

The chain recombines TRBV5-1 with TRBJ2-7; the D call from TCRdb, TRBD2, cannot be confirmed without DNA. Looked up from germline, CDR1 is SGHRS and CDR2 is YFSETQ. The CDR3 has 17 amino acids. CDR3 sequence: CASSLAPTSGSGYEQYF.

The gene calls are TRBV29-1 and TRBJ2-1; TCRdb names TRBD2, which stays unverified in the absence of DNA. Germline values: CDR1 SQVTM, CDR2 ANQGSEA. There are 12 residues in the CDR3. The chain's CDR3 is CSVLGGRGEKFF.

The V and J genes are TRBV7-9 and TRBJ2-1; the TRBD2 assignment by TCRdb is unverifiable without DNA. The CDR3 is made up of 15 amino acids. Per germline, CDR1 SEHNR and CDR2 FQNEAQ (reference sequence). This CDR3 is CASSEPGLPRNEQFF.

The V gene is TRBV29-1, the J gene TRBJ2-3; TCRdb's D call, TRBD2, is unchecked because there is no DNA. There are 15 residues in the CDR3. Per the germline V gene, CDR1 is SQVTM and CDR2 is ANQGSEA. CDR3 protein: CSVAQLAGGTDTQYF.

The chain's CDR3 is CASSEYAGSTGELFF. The genes are TRBV10-1 and TRBJ2-2. Per the germline V gene, CDR1 is WNHNN and CDR2 is SYGVQD (reference sequence). This CDR3 has 15 amino acids.